This T cell receptor (beta chain) was found in a study of tumor-infiltrating lymphocytes in primary liver carcinoma. The V gene's germline CDR1 is MNHNY and CDR2 SVGAGI (reference sequence). The CDR3 runs 22 residues. Unmatched junction bases numbered 21, after V lost 4 bases and J lost 5 bases. Priming with a constant-region primer yielded TCR beta cDNA from 500 ng total RNA. Amplification in three nested multiplex PCR rounds with slightly modified ARM-PCR gave rise to TCR beta libraries. The study ran its first two PCR rounds for nine to ten cycles each, using TRBV1-TRBV30 forward primers and a C-beta reverse primer. MiXCR, applied by TCRdb to the multiplex PCR reads, yields one record per CDR3 protein. The table has around 330,000 distinct CDR3 sequences, about 60% seen once. Researchers drew blood RNA from unsorted whole blood and extracted germline DNA as well.

The sequence derives from a man aged 35-49 years with primary liver carcinoma and hepatitis B virus infection. The chain uses TRBV6-6 and TRBJ2-1, with 15 bases matching TRBD2. The sequenced sample consisted of peripheral blood. The CDR3 is CASSLRPGGFGLAGGRDNEQFF. DNA of the CDR3: TGTGCCAGCAGTTTACGGCCAGGGGGCTTTGGACTAGCGGGAGGGAGGGACAATGAGCAGTTCTTC.